These 28 T cell receptor beta chains share one sample of origin, sequenced in a study of T cells after yellow fever vaccination. TCRdb re-called the 5' RACE reads through MiXCR, storing one row per CDR3 protein. The table lists about 510,000 distinct CDR3 sequences, 21% of them singletons. The sample was PBMCs, taken about 21 days after the first yellow fever vaccination. Every receptor here comes from a young man who received the YFV17D yellow fever vaccine.

This rearrangement joins TRBV20-1 to TRBJ2-1, with 9 bases fitting TRBD2. In germline, CDR1 is DFQATT, CDR2 SNEGSKA (reference sequence). The length of the CDR3 is 15 residues. V gave up 6 bases and J gave up 7 bases; unmatched junction bases: 13. DNA for the CDR3: TGCAGTGCCCCTAGGCGGGGGGGCAGAGGGAATGAGCAGTTCTTC. Translation: CSAPRRGGRGNEQFF.

V and J are TRBV29-1 and TRBJ1-1, with TRBD1 matching over 7 bases. The CDR3 contains 12 residues. V lost 5 bases, J lost 5 bases, and 5 bases stayed unmatched. Germline assignment: CDR1 SQVTM and CDR2 ANQGSEA. The DNA for the CDR3 is TGCAGCGTTTACAGGGGAGGGACTGAAGCTTTCTTT. It yields the protein CSVYRGGTEAFF.

This chain links TRBV6-1 with TRBJ1-5; D remains unclear. With 3 bases removed from V and 8 bases from J, the gap between germline ends came to 8 bases. The CDR3 is 12 residues long. CDR1 is MNHNS, CDR2 SASEGT, per germline. The DNA for the CDR3 is TGTGCCAGCAGTGAGCCTTACAAGCCCCAGCATTTT. It encodes CASSEPYKPQHF.

The V call is TRBV7-9, the J call TRBJ1-6; 7 bases line up with TRBD1. The V gene end was trimmed by 5 bases and the J gene end by 12 bases; junction bases not matched to a gene: 7. In germline, CDR1 is SEHNR, CDR2 FQNEAQ (reference sequence). This CDR3 is built from 13 residues. In DNA, the CDR3 is TGTGCCAGCAGCCGAGAGGGGGCTTTACCCCTCCACTTT. It specifies CASSREGALPLHF.

The V call is TRBV4-1, the J call TRBJ2-1; 16 bases are a match to TRBD2. V was pared by 4 bases and J by 1 base, with 4 bases of the junction left unmatched. CDR3 length: 18 amino acids. Germline-derived CDR1 and CDR2 are MGHRA and YSYEKL. The CDR3 DNA is TGCGCCAGCAGCCGGGGACTAGCGGGGGGGCAGTCCTACAATGAGCAGTTCTTC. This codes for CASSRGLAGGQSYNEQFF.

The V gene is TRBV20-1, the J gene TRBJ1-1, with 8 bases matching TRBD1. Germline V lookup: CDR1 DFQATT, CDR2 SNEGSKA (reference sequence). This CDR3 is built from 14 residues. V lost 3 bases and J lost 1; bases outside the gene matches: 4. This chain's CDR3 is CSASLTGANTEAFF. The CDR3 DNA follows: TGCAGTGCTAGTTTGACAGGGGCGAACACTGAAGCTTTCTTT.

This clonotype was seen a handful of times. This rearrangement joins TRBV28 to TRBJ2-5, with TRBD2 matching over 8 bases. The V gene end was trimmed by 11 bases and the J gene end by 6 bases; junction bases not matched to a gene: 17. This CDR3 is 15 amino acids long. The germline V gene encodes CDR1 MDHEN and CDR2 SYDVKM. For the CDR3, the DNA is TGTGCCGAGTCGGGGGGGGGTCCAGGACTCAAGACCCAGTACTTC. Its translation is CAESGGGPGLKTQYF. Full variable domain (remainder filled in from reference TRBV28 and TRBJ2-5): DVKVTQSSRYLVKRTGEKVFLECVQDMDHENMFWYRQDPGLGLRLIYFSYDVKMKEKGDIPEGYSVSREKKERFSLILESASTNQTSMYLCAESGGGPGLKTQYFGPGTRLLVL.

As for this clonotype: A much larger clone differs from this one at a single base, so this may be a read error. No conserved phenylalanine or tryptophan is present at the end of the CDR3, so a read error is the likely explanation. The rearrangement uses TRBV20-1 and TRBJ2-3, with 11 bases lining up with TRBD2. V lost 6 bases to trimming and J lost 2 bases; unmatched junction nucleotides: 4. There are 14 residues in the CDR3. Per germline, CDR1 DFQATT and CDR2 SNEGSKA (reference sequence). Here the CDR3 DNA reads TGCAGTGCCAAACTAGCGGGGGACACAGATACGCAGTATCTT. Encoded protein: CSAKLAGDTDTQYL.

In this sample, this clonotype turned up a few times. This may be a read error: a much more frequent sequence differs by one nucleotide. The V gene is TRBV5-1, the J gene TRBJ2-5; 10 bases are shared with TRBD1. Germline V lookup: CDR1 SGHRS, CDR2 YFSETQ. V lost 0 bases, J lost 3 bases, and 2 bases stayed unmatched. This CDR3 region has 15 residues. This CDR3 reads CASSLVGTGEETQYF. The DNA of the CDR3 is TGCGCCAGCAGCTTGGTTGGGACAGGGGAAGAGACCCAGTACTTC.

This clonotype was seen a handful of times. The chain recombines TRBV18 with TRBJ2-3; 10 bases align to TRBD2. Germline V gene lookup returns CDR1 KGHSH and CDR2 LQKENI. This CDR3 contains 16 residues. V trimming: 4 bases; J trimming: 1 base; junction bases outside the gene matches: 5. The CDR3 loop is CASSQNLAGGTDTQYF. In DNA form, the CDR3 reads TGTGCCAGCTCACAAAACCTAGCGGGGGGCACAGATACGCAGTATTTT.

This chain connects TRBV6-2 or TRBV6-3 to TRBJ2-1; TRBD2 agrees at 14 bases. The CDR3 length is 16 residues. Germline CDR1 is MNHEY and CDR2 is SVGEGT. Trimming at V came to 0 bases and at J to 8 bases, leaving 3 bases not matched to a gene. CDR3 in DNA: TGTGCCAGCAGTTACTCGACTAGCGGGGGGGTGGATGAGCAGTTCTTC. Encoded protein: CASSYSTSGGVDEQFF.

The V and J genes are TRBV6-5 and TRBJ2-5; TRBD2 aligns across 7 bases. The CDR3 has 15 residues. Germline CDR1 is MNHEY and CDR2 is SVGAGI. The V and J ends lost 2 bases and 1 base, in that order; junction bases with no gene match: 4. Here the CDR3 DNA reads TGTGCCAGCAGTTACGCGAGGGAGGGCCAAGAGACCCAGTACTTC. It yields the protein CASSYAREGQETQYF.

This clonotype was seen more than once but under ten times. V usage is TRBV19 and J usage is TRBJ1-1, with no clear D. Trimming cost V 3 bases and J 6 bases, with 14 bases left between them. This CDR3 is built from 14 residues. The germline V gene has CDR1 LNHDA and CDR2 SQIVND (reference sequence). The CDR3 bases are TGTGCCAGTAGTATGGGCCGGTGGGAATCTGAAGCTTTCTTT. Translation: CASSMGRWESEAFF.

This clonotype occurred a few times. The genes are TRBV10-3 and TRBJ1-2; D may be TRBD1 (6 bases). V was shortened by 3 bases and J by 9 bases, with 11 bases between the two germline ends. The germline gives CDR1 ENHRY, CDR2 SYGVKD. The CDR3 consists of 12 residues. The CDR3 nucleotides read TGTGCCATCAGTGACTACAGGGATAGCTACACCTTC. It specifies CAISDYRDSYTF.

The chain links TRBV6-5 to TRBJ2-7, with 8 nucleotides matching TRBD1. The V gene's germline CDR1 is MNHEY and CDR2 SVGAGI. There are 15 residues in the CDR3. The trim removed 0 bases at V and 2 bases at J, leaving 3 bases unmatched. As DNA, the CDR3 is TGTGCCAGCAGTTACTCAGCAGGGGGCCCCTACGAGCAGTACTTC. It encodes CASSYSAGGPYEQYF.

This clonotype was found a few times. This chain uses TRBV11-2 with TRBJ2-5; weak D call: TRBD2 (6 bases). Germline V gives CDR1 SGHAT, CDR2 FQNNGV. V was clipped by 0 bases and J by 5 bases, with 13 bases between them. This CDR3 has 15 residues. CDR3 in DNA: TGTGCCAGCAGCTTAGAGATAAGCGGAGGGGAGACCCAGTACTTC. As protein: CASSLEISGGETQYF.

The V call is TRBV6-5, the J call TRBJ2-1; TRBD2 aligns across 9 bases. This CDR3 region has 16 residues. The germline V gene has CDR1 MNHEY and CDR2 SVGAGI. V trimming: 1 base; J trimming: 2 bases; junction bases outside the gene matches: 3. In nucleotides, the CDR3 is TGTGCCAGCAGTTACTGGGGACTAGCCGCCTACAATGAGCAGTTCTTC. This gives the protein CASSYWGLAAYNEQFF.

Written as DNA, the CDR3 is TGTGCCAGCAGCCCCACAGGGGCGGACAATGAGCAGTTCTTC. Translated, it gives CASSPTGADNEQFF. This sequence joins TRBV7-2 and TRBJ2-1, with TRBD1 identical over 7 bases. The V gene end was trimmed by 5 bases and the J gene end by 5 bases; junction bases not matched to a gene: 6. The V gene's germline CDR1 is SGHTA and CDR2 FQGNSA. CDR3 size: 14 residues.

This clonotype was picked up a small number of times. The chain uses TRBV4-3 and TRBJ1-6; D ambiguous. There are 15 residues in the CDR3. V lost 1 base, J lost 12 bases, and 16 bases lay in between. Germline V CDR1 and CDR2: LGHNA, YSLEER. CDR3 sequence: CASSQGPSRREPLHF. The CDR3 coding sequence is TGCGCCAGCAGCCAAGGGCCGTCCCGAAGAGAACCCCTCCACTTT.

The chain joins TRBV20-1 to TRBJ1-2, with 9 positions matching TRBD1. The germline V gene has CDR1 DFQATT and CDR2 SNEGSKA (reference sequence). J was trimmed by 4 bases and V by 6 bases; bases with no gene match: 15. This CDR3 contains 16 residues. The CDR3 DNA is TGCAGTGCAAGGGACAGGGAGAAATTCTATGGCTATGGCTACACCTTC. Translation: CSARDREKFYGYGYTF.

The V gene is TRBV5-1, the J gene TRBJ2-1; a possible D gene is TRBD1 (6 bases). Trimming left V 7 bases short and J 2 bases short, with 16 bases between. In germline, CDR1 is SGHRS, CDR2 YFSETQ. The length of the CDR3 is 15 residues. CDR3 in DNA: TGCGCCAGCGCTATAGGGGGTGCTACCTACAATGAGCAGTTCTTC. Its translation: CASAIGGATYNEQFF. Full variable domain (rest looked up from reference TRBV5-1 and TRBJ2-1): KAGVTQTPRYLIKTRGQQVTLSCSPISGHRSVSWYQQTPGQGLQFLFEYFSETQRNKGNFPGRFSGRQFSNSRSEMNVSTLELGDSALYLCASAIGGATYNEQFFGPGTRLTVL.

In nucleotides, the CDR3 is TGTGCCATCAGTAAATGGACTAGCGGGCCGGCCAATGAGCAGTTCTTC. It codes for CAISKWTSGPANEQFF. The V gene is TRBV10-3, the J gene TRBJ2-1, with 11 positions matching TRBD2. Per germline, CDR1 ENHRY and CDR2 SYGVKD. This CDR3 has 16 residues. The V segment lost 5 bases and the J segment 6 bases; nucleotides outside the gene matches: 9.

The chain employs TRBV10-3 and TRBJ2-1; D gene unclear. This CDR3 spans 12 amino acids. Germline lookup yields CDR1 ENHRY and CDR2 SYGVKD. V gave up 2 bases and J gave up 10 bases, with 9 bases separating them. The CDR3 reads CAISEPLGEQFF. The CDR3 bases are TGTGCCATCAGTGAGCCCCTGGGGGAGCAGTTCTTC.

This clonotype was counted a few times. The rearrangement uses TRBV18 and TRBJ2-1; TRBD1 matches at 7 bases. CDR1 and CDR2 from the germline V gene are KGHSH and LQKENI. Losses at the gene ends were 2 bases for V and 0 bases for J; bases not matched to a gene: 4. CDR3 size: 16 residues. The CDR3 nucleotides are TGTGCCAGCTCACCATCGGGACAGAGCTCCTACAATGAGCAGTTCTTC. The encoded protein is CASSPSGQSSYNEQFF.

Comments on this clonotype: A much larger clonotype is one base distant, so this may be a read error. The gene calls are TRBV23-1 and TRBJ2-4; weak D call: TRBD2 (6 bases). TRBV23-1 is recorded as an ORF, its role being uncertain. The CDR3 covers 15 residues. The CDR3 loop reads CTSSQSGRGVDIQYF. DNA of the CDR3: TGCACCAGCAGTCAATCGGGGCGGGGTGTAGACATTCAGTACTTC.

This clonotype was recorded a few times. CDR3 nucleotide sequence: TGTGCCATCAGTGAGCCCGGGGAGCTGTTTTTT. Its protein product is CAISEPGELFF. This chain uses TRBV10-3 with TRBJ2-2; no clear D gene. Trimming shortened V by 2 bases and J by 6 bases, and 1 base separated the two germline ends. Looked up from germline, CDR1 is ENHRY and CDR2 is SYGVKD. The CDR3 runs to 11 residues.

There are a few counts of this clonotype. The CDR3 sequence is CSARDPTGANSPLHF. The CDR3 region has the DNA TGCAGTGCTAGAGATCCGACAGGGGCAAATTCACCCCTCCACTTT. V and J are TRBV20-1 and TRBJ1-6, with 8 bases aligning to TRBD1. The CDR3 extends over 15 amino acids. CDR1 DFQATT and CDR2 SNEGSKA come from the germline V gene (reference sequence). With 0 bases clipped from V and 7 bases from J, the junction kept 5 bases outside the gene matches.

This clonotype has more than one count but fewer than ten. The chain links TRBV7-6 to TRBJ2-7; no firm D call. The CDR3 totals 12 residues. In germline, CDR1 is SGHVS, CDR2 FNYEAQ. V was pared by 6 bases and J by 1 base, with 7 bases between. CDR3 DNA: TGTGCCAGCAGTCAACAGTCCTACGAGCAGTACTTC. It specifies CASSQQSYEQYF.